These T cell receptor beta chains were read from a single sample in a study of T-cell memory formation after mild COVID-19. MiXCR was run by TCRdb on the 5' RACE reads, yielding one entry per CDR3 protein. The table lists under 250,000 distinct CDR3 sequences, around 9.5% of them singletons. Sequencing was done on a sample of PBMCs or a T cell subset sorted from them (not recorded which). Receptor source: a man aged 18 to 30 who had mild COVID-19 (a few samples of this study predate the infection). Cell type and time point are not known. Both conserved end residues are part of each CDR3. A D gene is named only where the DNA matches it firmly. Size tells how often a clone was seen (once, few, many) or the class of an expanded clone, and some rows leave it out.

>TRBD1|TRBJ1-1|-|TRBV7-9
CASSQGEQKRFF
TGTGCCAGCAGTCAGGGGGAGCAGAAACGCTTCTTT
>TRBD1|TRBJ2-7|-|TRBV9
CASSGTGDSFHEQYF
TGTGCCAGCAGCGGGACAGGGGACAGTTTCCACGAGCAGTACTTC
>-|TRBJ2-5|few|TRBV4-3
CASSQEGQETQYF
TGCGCCAGCAGCCAAGAAGGGCAAGAGACCCAGTACTTC
>TRBD1|TRBJ2-5|-|TRBV7-8
CASSFGTGGIRETQYF
TGTGCCAGCAGCTTTGGGACAGGGGGCATCAGAGAGACCCAGTACTTC
>-|TRBJ2-2|few|TRBV20-1
CSASLLYGELFF
TGCAGTGCTAGTTTATTATACGGGGAGCTGTTTTTT
>TRBD1|TRBJ2-3|-|TRBV29-1
CSVTGWADTQYF
TGCAGCGTGACAGGGTGGGCAGATACGCAGTATTTT
>-|TRBJ1-4|-|TRBV7-2
CASSLSRNTKEKLFF
TGTGCCAGCAGCTTAAGTCGTAATACTAAGGAAAAACTGTTTTTT
>-|TRBJ2-1|few|TRBV5-1
CASSLVPGDNEQFF
TGCGCCAGCAGCTTGGTCCCAGGTGACAATGAGCAGTTCTTC
>TRBD1|TRBJ1-2|few|TRBV12-3/TRBV12-4
CASSEQGGVGGYTF
TGTGCCAGCAGTGAACAGGGGGGGGTTGGCGGCTACACCTTC
>TRBD2|TRBJ2-3|-|TRBV19
CASSRLAVYTDTQYF
TGTGCCAGTAGTAGACTAGCGGTCTACACAGATACGCAGTATTTT
>-|TRBJ2-1|many|TRBV19
CASRSVESYNEQFF
TGTGCCAGTAGGAGCGTGGAATCCTACAATGAGCAGTTCTTC
>TRBD1|TRBJ1-6|-|TRBV7-2
CASSSRTGTYNSPLHF
TGTGCCAGCAGCTCCAGGACAGGGACCTATAATTCACCCCTCCACTTT
>-|TRBJ2-6|-|TRBV25-1
CASSENRRDRSTGANVLTF
TGTGCCAGCAGTGAAAATCGGAGAGACCGTAGTACAGGGGCCAACGTCCTGACTTTC
>-|TRBJ1-5|many|TRBV7-2
CASSLVGPNSNQPQHF
TGTGCCAGCAGCTTAGTAGGACCGAATAGCAATCAGCCCCAGCATTTT
>-|TRBJ1-6|-|TRBV6-1
CASSETGGSPLHF
TGTGCCAGCAGTGAAACGGGTGGTTCACCCCTCCACTTT
>-|TRBJ2-5|-|TRBV12-3/TRBV12-4
CASRSGPGGPETQYF
TGTGCCAGCAGGAGCGGACCCGGAGGGCCAGAGACCCAGTACTTC
>-|TRBJ1-4|few|TRBV5-1
CASSPNRANEKLFF
TGCGCCAGCAGCCCGAACCGGGCTAATGAAAAACTGTTTTTT
>TRBD1|TRBJ1-2|many|TRBV9
CASSAPRDRGNGYTF
TGTGCCAGCAGCGCCCCGAGGGACAGGGGAAATGGCTACACCTTC
>-|TRBJ2-3|-|TRBV5-1
CASSLEPARDTDTQYF
TGCGCCAGCAGCTTGGAGCCGGCTAGGGACACAGATACGCAGTATTTT
>TRBD1|TRBJ2-3|-|TRBV5-1
CASGKQGEADTQYF
TGCGCCAGCGGAAAGCAGGGGGAAGCAGATACGCAGTATTTT
>TRBD1|TRBJ1-2|-|TRBV5-1
CASSLGGDGGYTF
TGCGCCAGCAGCTTAGGGGGCGATGGGGGCTACACCTTC
>TRBD1|TRBJ1-4|few|TRBV9
CASSPQGAGEKLFF
TGTGCCAGCAGCCCACAGGGGGCAGGAGAAAAACTGTTTTTT